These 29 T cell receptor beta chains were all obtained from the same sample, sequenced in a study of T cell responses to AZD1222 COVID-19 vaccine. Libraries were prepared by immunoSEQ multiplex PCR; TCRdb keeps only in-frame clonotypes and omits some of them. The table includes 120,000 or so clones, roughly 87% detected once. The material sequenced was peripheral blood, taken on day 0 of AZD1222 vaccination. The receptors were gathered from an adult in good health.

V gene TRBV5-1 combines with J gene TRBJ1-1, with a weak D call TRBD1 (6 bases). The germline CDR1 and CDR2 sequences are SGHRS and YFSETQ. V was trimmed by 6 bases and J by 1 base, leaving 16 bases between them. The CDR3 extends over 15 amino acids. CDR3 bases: TGCGCCAGCACCCCCGGGGGCCTGGGGAACACTGAAGCTTTCTTT. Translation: CASTPGGLGNTEAFF.

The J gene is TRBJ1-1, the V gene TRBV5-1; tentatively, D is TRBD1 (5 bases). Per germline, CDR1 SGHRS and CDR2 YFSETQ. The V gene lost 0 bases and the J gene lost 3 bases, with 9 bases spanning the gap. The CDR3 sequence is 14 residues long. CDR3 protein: CASSLDTGDTEAFF. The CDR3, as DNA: TGCGCCAGCAGCTTGGATACAGGTGACACTGAAGCTTTCTTT.

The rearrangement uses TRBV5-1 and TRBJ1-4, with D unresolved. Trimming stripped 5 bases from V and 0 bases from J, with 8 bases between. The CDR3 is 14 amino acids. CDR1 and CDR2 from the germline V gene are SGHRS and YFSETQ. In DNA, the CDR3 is TGCGCCAGCAGACCTCAGACAACTAATGAAAAACTGTTTTTT. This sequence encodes CASRPQTTNEKLFF.

CDR3: CASSGLANTDTQYF. The DNA of the CDR3 is TGTGCCAGCTCGGGACTAGCGAACACAGATACGCAGTATTTT. The chain links TRBV6-6 to TRBJ2-3; TRBD2 matches 10 bases. Germline lookup yields CDR1 MNHNY and CDR2 SVGAGI (reference sequence). The V segment lost 8 bases and the J segment 2 bases; nucleotides outside the gene matches: 4. CDR3 length: 14 amino acids.

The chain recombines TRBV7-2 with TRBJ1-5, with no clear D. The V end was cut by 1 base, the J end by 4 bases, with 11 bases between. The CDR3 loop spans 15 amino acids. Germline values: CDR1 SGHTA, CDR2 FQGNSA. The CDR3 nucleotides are TGTGCCAGCAGCTTAGGAGTCGAATCGAATCAGCCCCAGCATTTT. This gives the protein CASSLGVESNQPQHF. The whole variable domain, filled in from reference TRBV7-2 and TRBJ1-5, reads GAGVSQSPSNKVTEKGKDVELRCDPISGHTALYWYRQSLGQGLEFLIYFQGNSAPDKSGLPSDRFSAERTGGSVSTLTIQRTQQEDSAVYLCASSLGVESNQPQHFGDGTRLSIL.

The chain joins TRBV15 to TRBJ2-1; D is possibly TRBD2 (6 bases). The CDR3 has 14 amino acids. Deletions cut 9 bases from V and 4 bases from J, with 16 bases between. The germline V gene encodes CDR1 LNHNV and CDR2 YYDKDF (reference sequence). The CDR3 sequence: CATQRGYLYNEQFF. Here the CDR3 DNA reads TGTGCCACTCAACGGGGGTACCTGTACAATGAGCAGTTCTTC. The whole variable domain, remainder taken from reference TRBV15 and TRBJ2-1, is DAMVIQNPRYQVTQFGKPVTLSCSQTLNHNVMYWYQQKSSQAPKLLFHYYDKDFNNEADTPDNFQSRRPNTSFCFLDIRSPGLGDTAMYLCATQRGYLYNEQFFGPGTRLTVL.

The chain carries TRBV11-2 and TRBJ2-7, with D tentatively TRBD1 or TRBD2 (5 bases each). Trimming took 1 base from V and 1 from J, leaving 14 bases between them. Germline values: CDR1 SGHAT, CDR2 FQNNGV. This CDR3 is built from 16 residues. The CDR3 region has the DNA TGTGCCAGCAGCTTAGCGGTAGGGGACGGATCCTACGAGCAGTACTTC. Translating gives CASSLAVGDGSYEQYF.

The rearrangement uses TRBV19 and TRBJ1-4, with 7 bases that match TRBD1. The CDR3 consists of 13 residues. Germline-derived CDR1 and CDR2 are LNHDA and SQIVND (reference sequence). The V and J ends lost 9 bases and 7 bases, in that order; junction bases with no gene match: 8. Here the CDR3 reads CASSDRAGEKLFF. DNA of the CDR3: TGTGCCAGCTCTGACAGGGCGGGTGAAAAACTGTTTTTT.

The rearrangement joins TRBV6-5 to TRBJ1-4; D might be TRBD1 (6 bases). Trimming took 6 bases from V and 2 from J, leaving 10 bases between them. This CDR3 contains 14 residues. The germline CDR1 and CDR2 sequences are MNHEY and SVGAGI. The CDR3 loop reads CASRRGETNEKLFF. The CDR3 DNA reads TGTGCCAGCAGGAGGGGGGAGACTAATGAAAAACTGTTTTTT.

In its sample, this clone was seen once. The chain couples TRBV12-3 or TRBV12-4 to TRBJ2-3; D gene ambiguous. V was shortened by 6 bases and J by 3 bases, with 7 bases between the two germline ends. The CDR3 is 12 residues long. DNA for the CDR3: TGTGCCAGCAGCGACGATACAGATACGCAGTATTTT. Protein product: CASSDDTDTQYF.

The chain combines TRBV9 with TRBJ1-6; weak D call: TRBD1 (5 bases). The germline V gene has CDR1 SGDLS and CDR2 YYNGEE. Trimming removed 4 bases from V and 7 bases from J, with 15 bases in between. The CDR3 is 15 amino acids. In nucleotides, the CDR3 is TGTGCCAGCAGCCCCAGGGCCGAGGGAAATTCACCCCTCCACTTT. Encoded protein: CASSPRAEGNSPLHF.

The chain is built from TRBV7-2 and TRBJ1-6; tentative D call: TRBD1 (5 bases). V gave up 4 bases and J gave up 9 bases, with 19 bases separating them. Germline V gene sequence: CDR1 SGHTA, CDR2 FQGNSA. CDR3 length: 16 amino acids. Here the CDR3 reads CASSSAGLVGGSPLHF. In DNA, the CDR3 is TGTGCCAGCAGCTCAGCCGGGCTCGTGGGGGGTTCACCCCTCCACTTT.

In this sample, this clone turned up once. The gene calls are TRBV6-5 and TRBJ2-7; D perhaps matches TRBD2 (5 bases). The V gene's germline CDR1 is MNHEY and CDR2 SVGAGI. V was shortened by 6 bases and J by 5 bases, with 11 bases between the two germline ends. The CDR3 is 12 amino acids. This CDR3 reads CASSPKRDEQYF. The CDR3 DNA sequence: TGTGCCAGCAGCCCGAAGAGGGACGAGCAGTACTTC.

CDR3 coding DNA: TGTGCCAGCAGGGGGGGTGACTATGGCTACACCTTC. It encodes CASRGGDYGYTF. This chain joins TRBV12-3 or TRBV12-4 and TRBJ1-2, with D tentatively TRBD1 (5 bases). With 6 bases removed from V and 3 bases from J, the gap between germline ends came to 8 bases. The CDR3 runs 12 residues.

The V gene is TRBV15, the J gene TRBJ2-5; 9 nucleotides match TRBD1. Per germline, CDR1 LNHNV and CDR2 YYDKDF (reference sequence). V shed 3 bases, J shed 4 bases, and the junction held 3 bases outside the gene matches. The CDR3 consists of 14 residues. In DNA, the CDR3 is TGTGCCACCAGCAGGGACAGGGGATCAGAGACCCAGTACTTC. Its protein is CATSRDRGSETQYF.

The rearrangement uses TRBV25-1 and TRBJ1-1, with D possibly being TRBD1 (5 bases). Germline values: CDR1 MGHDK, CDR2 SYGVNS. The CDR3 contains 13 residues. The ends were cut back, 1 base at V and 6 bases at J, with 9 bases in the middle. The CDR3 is CASSELGPSEAFF. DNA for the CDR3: TGTGCCAGCAGTGAATTGGGACCTTCTGAAGCTTTCTTT.

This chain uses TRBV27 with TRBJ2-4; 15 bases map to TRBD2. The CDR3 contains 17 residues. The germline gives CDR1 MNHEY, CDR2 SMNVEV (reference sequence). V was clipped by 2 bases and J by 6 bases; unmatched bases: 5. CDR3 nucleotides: TGTGCCAGCAGTTTAGGACTAGCGGGGGGGCAGGTAAACATTCAGTACTTC. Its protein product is CASSLGLAGGQVNIQYF.

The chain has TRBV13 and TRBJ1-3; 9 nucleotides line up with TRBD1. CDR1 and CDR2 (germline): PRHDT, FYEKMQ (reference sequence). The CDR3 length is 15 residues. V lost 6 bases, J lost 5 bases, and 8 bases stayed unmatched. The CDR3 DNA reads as TGTGCCAGCAGTTCCCGGGACAGGGACCGAAACACCATATATTTT. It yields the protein CASSSRDRDRNTIYF.

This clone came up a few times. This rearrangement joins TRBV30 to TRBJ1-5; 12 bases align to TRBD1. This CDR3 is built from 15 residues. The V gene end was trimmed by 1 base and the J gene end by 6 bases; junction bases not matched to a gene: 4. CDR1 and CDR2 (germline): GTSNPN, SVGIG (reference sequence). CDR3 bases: TGTGCCTGGAGTGCCCGGGACAGGGGGCTTCAGCCCCAGCATTTT. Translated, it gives CAWSARDRGLQPQHF.

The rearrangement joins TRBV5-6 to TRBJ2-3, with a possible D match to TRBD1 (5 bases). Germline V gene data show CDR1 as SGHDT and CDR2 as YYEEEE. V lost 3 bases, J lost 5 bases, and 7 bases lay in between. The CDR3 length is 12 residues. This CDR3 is CASSSGRDTQYF. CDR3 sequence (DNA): TGTGCCAGCAGCTCAGGGCGAGATACGCAGTATTTT.

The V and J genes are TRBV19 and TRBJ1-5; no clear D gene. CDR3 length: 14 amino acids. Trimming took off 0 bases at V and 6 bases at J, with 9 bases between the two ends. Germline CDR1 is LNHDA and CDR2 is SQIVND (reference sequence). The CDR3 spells CASSIDQGIQPQHF. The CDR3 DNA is TGTGCCAGTAGTATAGATCAAGGGATTCAGCCCCAGCATTTT.

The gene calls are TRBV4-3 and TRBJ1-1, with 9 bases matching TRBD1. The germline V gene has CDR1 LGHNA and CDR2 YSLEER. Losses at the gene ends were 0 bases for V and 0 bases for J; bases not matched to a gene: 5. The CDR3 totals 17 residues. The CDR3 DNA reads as TGCGCCAGCAGCCAAGAGGGGACAGGGACCATGAACACTGAAGCTTTCTTT. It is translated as CASSQEGTGTMNTEAFF.

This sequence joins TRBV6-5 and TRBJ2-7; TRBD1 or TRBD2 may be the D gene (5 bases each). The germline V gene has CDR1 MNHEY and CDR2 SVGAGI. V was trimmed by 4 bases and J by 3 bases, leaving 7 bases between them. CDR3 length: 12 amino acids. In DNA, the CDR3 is TGTGCCAGCAGTTGGGACCGCTACGAGCAGTACTTC. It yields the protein CASSWDRYEQYF.

CDR3 sequence: CSVETGGPRTEAFF. CDR3 DNA sequence: TGCAGCGTCGAGACAGGGGGACCACGCACTGAAGCTTTCTTT. This chain uses TRBV29-1 with TRBJ1-1; 9 nucleotides agree with TRBD1. Germline CDR1 reads SQVTM; CDR2 reads ANQGSEA. The CDR3 is made up of 14 amino acids. Trimming at V came to 6 bases and at J to 4 bases, leaving 9 bases not matched to a gene.

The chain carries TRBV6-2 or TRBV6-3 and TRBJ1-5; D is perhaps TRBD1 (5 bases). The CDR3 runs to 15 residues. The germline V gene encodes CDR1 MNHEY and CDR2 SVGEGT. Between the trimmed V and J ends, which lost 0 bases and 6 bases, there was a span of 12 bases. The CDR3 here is CASSYSAGTRQPQHF. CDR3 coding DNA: TGTGCCAGCAGTTACTCGGCAGGGACTCGTCAGCCCCAGCATTTT.

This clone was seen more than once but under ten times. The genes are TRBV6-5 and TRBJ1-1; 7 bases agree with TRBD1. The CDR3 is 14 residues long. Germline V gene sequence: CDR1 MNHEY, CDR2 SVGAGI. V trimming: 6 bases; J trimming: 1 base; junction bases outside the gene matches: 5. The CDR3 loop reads CASRDRVTNTEAFF. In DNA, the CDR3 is TGTGCCAGCAGAGACAGGGTCACGAACACTGAAGCTTTCTTT.

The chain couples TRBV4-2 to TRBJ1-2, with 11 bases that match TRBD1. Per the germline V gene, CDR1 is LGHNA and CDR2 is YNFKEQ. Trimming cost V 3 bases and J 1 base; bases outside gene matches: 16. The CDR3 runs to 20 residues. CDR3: CASSHNRPGDRGLGNYGYTF. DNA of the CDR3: TGTGCCAGCAGCCATAACCGTCCGGGGGACAGGGGGTTAGGTAACTATGGCTACACCTTC.

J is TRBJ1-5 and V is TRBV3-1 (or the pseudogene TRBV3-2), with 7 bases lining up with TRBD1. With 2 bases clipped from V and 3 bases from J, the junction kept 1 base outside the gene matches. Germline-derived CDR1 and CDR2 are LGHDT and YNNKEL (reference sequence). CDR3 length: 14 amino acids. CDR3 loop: CASSQTGDNQPQHF. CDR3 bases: TGTGCCAGCAGCCAAACAGGGGACAATCAGCCCCAGCATTTT.

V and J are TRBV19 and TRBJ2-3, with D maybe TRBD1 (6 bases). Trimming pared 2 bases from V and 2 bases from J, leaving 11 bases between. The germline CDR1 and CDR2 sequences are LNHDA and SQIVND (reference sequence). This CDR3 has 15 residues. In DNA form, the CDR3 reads TGTGCCAGTAGTATAAATAAGGGGGTCACAGATACGCAGTATTTT. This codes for CASSINKGVTDTQYF.